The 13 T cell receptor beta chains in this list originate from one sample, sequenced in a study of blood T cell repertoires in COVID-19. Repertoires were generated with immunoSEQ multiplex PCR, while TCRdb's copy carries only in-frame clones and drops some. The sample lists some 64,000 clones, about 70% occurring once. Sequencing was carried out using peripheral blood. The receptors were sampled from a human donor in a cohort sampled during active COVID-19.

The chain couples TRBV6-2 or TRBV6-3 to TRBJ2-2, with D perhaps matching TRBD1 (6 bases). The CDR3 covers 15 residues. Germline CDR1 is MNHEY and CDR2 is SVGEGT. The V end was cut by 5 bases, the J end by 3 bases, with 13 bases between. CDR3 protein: CASSTTGFDTGELFF. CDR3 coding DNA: TGTGCCAGCAGTACAACAGGGTTTGACACCGGGGAGCTGTTTTTT.

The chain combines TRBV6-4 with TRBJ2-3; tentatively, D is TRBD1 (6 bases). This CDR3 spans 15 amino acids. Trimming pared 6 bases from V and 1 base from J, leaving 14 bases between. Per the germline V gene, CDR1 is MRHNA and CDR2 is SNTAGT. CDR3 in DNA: TGTGCCAGCAGCCTTAGTGCAGGGGGCACAGATACGCAGTATTTT. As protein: CASSLSAGGTDTQYF.

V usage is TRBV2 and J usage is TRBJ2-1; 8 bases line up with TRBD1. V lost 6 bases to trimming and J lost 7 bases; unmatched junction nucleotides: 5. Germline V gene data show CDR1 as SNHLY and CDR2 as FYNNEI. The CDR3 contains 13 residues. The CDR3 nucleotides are TGTGCCAGCAGCGGGACAGGCCTAAATGAGCAGTTCTTC. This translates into CASSGTGLNEQFF.

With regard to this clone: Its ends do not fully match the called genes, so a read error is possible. CDR3 amino acids: CASSLKYRDNYTF. As DNA, the CDR3 is TGTGCCAGCAGTTTAAAATACCGGGACAACTATACTTTT. The chain has TRBV27 and TRBJ1-4; TRBD1 is a possible D gene (6 bases). CDR3 length: 13 residues. The V gene's germline CDR1 is MNHEY and CDR2 SMNVEV (reference sequence).

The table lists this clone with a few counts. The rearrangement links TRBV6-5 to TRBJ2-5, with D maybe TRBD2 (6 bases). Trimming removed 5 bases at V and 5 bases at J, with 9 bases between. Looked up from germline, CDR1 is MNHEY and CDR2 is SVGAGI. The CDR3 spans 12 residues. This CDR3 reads CASSHLAETQYF. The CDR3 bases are TGTGCCAGCAGTCACCTAGCGGAGACCCAGTACTTC.

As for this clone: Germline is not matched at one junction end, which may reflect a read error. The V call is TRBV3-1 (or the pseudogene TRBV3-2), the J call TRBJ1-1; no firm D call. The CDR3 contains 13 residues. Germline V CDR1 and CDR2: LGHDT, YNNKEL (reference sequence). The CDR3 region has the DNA TGTGCCAGCAGCCAAGAGGGAGGCCTCCCACTTGCCTTT. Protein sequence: CASSQEGGLPLAF.

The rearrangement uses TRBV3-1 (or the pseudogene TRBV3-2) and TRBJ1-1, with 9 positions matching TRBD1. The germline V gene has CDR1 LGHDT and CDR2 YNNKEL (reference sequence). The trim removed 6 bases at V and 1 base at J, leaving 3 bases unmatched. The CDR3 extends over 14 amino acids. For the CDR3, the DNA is TGTGCCAGCAGACCGGGACAGGGGAACACTGAAGCTTTCTTT. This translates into CASRPGQGNTEAFF.

The CDR3 protein is CASSVEQGAIYF. CDR3 nucleotide sequence: TGTGCCAGCAGTGTAGAACAGGGTGCCATATATTTT. The V call is TRBV2, the J call TRBJ1-3; tentatively, D is TRBD1 (6 bases). Per germline, CDR1 SNHLY and CDR2 FYNNEI. The V end lost 4 bases, the J end lost 11 bases, and 12 bases lay between the germline ends. The CDR3 has 12 residues.

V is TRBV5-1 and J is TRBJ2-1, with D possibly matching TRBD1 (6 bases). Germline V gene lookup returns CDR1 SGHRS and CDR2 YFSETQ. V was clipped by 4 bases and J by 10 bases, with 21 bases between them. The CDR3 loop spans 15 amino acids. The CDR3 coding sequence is TGCGCCAGCAGCCCAACCGGGACACAACAAGGGGAGCAGTTCTTC. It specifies CASSPTGTQQGEQFF. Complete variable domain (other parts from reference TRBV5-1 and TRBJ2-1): KAGVTQTPRYLIKTRGQQVTLSCSPISGHRSVSWYQQTPGQGLQFLFEYFSETQRNKGNFPGRFSGRQFSNSRSEMNVSTLELGDSALYLCASSPTGTQQGEQFFGPGTRLTVL.

This CDR3 reads CASRGRQGLNTGELFF. CDR3 DNA sequence: TGTGCCAGCAGGGGGAGACAGGGGTTAAACACCGGGGAGCTGTTTTTT. The chain carries TRBV2 and TRBJ2-2, with TRBD1 matching over 8 bases. Germline trimming cut 6 bases from V and 2 bases from J; bases unmatched to any gene: 8. CDR3 length: 16 residues. Germline-derived CDR1 and CDR2 are SNHLY and FYNNEI.

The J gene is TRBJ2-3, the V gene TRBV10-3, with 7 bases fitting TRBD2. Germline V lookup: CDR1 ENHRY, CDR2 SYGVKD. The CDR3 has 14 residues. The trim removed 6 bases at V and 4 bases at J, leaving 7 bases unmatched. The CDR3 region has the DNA TGTGCCATCAGGGACTGGACTAGTTCAGATACGCAGTATTTT. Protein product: CAIRDWTSSDTQYF.

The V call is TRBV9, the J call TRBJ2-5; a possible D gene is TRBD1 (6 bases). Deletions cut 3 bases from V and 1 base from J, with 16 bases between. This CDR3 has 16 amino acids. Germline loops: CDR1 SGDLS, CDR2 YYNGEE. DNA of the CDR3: TGTGCCAGCAGCGCCCAACTCGGGACACCCCAAGAGACCCAGTACTTC. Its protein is CASSAQLGTPQETQYF.

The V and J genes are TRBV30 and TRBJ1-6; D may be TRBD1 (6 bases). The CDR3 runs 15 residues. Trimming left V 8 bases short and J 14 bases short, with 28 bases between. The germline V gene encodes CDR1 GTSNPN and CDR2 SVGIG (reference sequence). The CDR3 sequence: CAGDRLGGQGITLHF. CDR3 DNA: TGTGCCGGGGACCGCTTGGGGGGGCAGGGAATCACCCTCCACTTT.